This TCR beta chain was recovered during a study of kidney transplant recipient with SARS-CoV-2 infection. This clonotype has a count of ten or more. TCRdb used MiXCR to reprocess the reads, holding one entry per CDR3 protein. This table has 250,000 or so distinct CDR3 sequences, 29% appearing once. The V segment lost 3 bases and the J segment 4 bases; nucleotides outside the gene matches: 2. From germline, CDR1 is LNHDA and CDR2 SQIVND (reference sequence). The CDR3 loop spans 15 amino acids. This TCR was sampled from a male patient between 25 and 39 years old who had COVID-19 and was a kidney transplant recipient. Some T cells may originate from the graft donor. The V and J genes are TRBV19 and TRBJ2-7; 14 bases align to TRBD2. The specimen was a blood sample, collected at baseline and between days 110 and 120 from a kidney transplant recipient. The CDR3 sequence: CASSIGLAGGYEQYF. The DNA for the CDR3 is TGTGCCAGTAGTATTGGACTAGCGGGAGGATACGAGCAGTACTTC.